This T cell receptor beta chain was retrieved from a study of Ad26.COV2.S vaccination and SARS-CoV-2 variants. The germline CDR1 and CDR2 sequences are LNHDA and SQIVND (reference sequence). V lost 5 bases and J lost 6; bases outside the gene matches: 14. This CDR3 contains 17 residues. Treatment given: roughly 18 received Ad26.COV2.S at low or high dose, single or two shots; roughly five received placebo; per-sample allocation not given. Sampling was done on day 63 after the first vaccine or placebo injection. TCRdb's copy holds only in-frame clones and misses some; the assay was immunoSEQ multiplex PCR. The sample includes 350,000 to 550,000 clones, approximately 89% of them seen just once.

The genes are TRBV19 and TRBJ1-5, with TRBD1 matching over 9 bases. The receptor comes from a person aged 18-65 years who received the Ad26.COV2.S COVID-19 vaccine or a placebo. Here the sequenced sample was peripheral blood, taken in a trial of Ad26.COV2.S vaccine versus placebo. The CDR3 nucleotides are TGTGCCAGTAGTTCGTATCATGGGACAGGGTATGGTCAGCCCCAGCATTTT. Protein: CASSSYHGTGYGQPQHF.